This T cell receptor (beta chain) appears in the sequencing data of a study of CD4 T cells in relation to SARS-CoV-2 and coronaviruses (dated by TCRdb to the early 2020s). Regarding the study in general: In the ViraFEST assay, PBMCs were cultured with antigen for under eleven days, after which TCR beta CDR3s were sequenced to identify clonal expansions specific to the antigen. Memory CD4+ T cell crossreactivity between SARS-CoV-2 and common cold coronavirus spike proteins was assessed at the TCR clonotype level in the study. The Adaptive Biotechnologies TCR-sequencing kit was used to sequence samples from a few pre-COVID donors and the naive versus memory experiments, whereas other data were Illumina-based. Expansion assays from other donors in the study were sequenced with a different, Illumina-based TCR-beta assay. An HIV-1 Nef peptide pool or a no-peptide culture served as the negative reference condition. Patient-derived lymphoblastoid cell lines were used to map the HLA restriction of shared crossreactive spike epitopes. General study outcomes and caveats: Pre-pandemic and post-infection samples were not both contributed by any donor, so tracing of the source of pre-existing responses was limited. Small numbers of patients and of tested TCRs were a limitation of the study. Around two thirds of donors had memory CD4+ clonotypes that crossrecognized SARS-CoV-2 and at least one common cold coronavirus spike. Because the crossreactivity analysis focused on spike protein, crossreactivity against other viral proteins was not assessed. Significantly weaker SARS-CoV-2-driven expansion was shown by crossreactive clones than by monoreactive clones, consistent with antigenic imprinting.

The CDR3 measures 17 amino acids from cysteine to phenylalanine. Solely the CDR3 DNA is kept, with 51 bases framed from the first base. Trimming removed 3 bases from V and 1 base from J, leaving 13 bases between the germline ends. The germline V gene sets CDR1 to MNHNS and CDR2 to SASEGT. Libraries were prepared through the immunoSEQ multiplex PCR assay. The source study handled its data this way. Preprocessing removed nonproductive sequences and CDR3s not starting with C, not ending with F or W, or shorter than 7 amino acids. Antigen-specific clonotypes were called with the MANAFEST web app, based on expansion relative to reference and other culture wells. A clone counted as positive if significantly expanded in 2 of 3 replicate wells versus the reference culture at FDR below 0.05. To be called positive, a clone also had to show significant expansion compared with every other tandem well and an odds ratio greater than 5. CDR3 homology was quantified as pairwise Levenshtein distance, calculated with the stringdist R package after three terminal residues were trimmed from each end. The clones in this table, taken by TCRdb from immuneACCESS, are in-frame only. Not every clone is retained; where verified, under half of the shortfall comes from an unresolved V gene, and the cause of the rest is unknown. That table supplies the V and J calls and clone size; D and trimming were determined from the DNA. The sample records roughly 25,000 clones, over 60% of which are singletons. The ten largest make up around a fifth of the sample.

CD4+ T cells from unexposed donors were collected before the COVID-19 pandemic (2011-2018). Following 10 days of culture, the EasySep CD4+ T cell isolation kit was used to isolate CD4+ T cells. As far as cell numbers permitted, CD4+ T cells from unexposed donors were tested for reactivity against SARS-CoV-2 S and N as well as four spike pools from common cold coronaviruses. Each well received about 2.2 million PBMCs, cultured in IMDM supplemented with approximately 5.2% human AB serum and 9.5 to 10 IU/ml IL-2. Half of the culture medium was replaced with fresh IL-2-containing medium on days 3 and 7. Triplicate replicate wells were generally used for each peptide culture condition. Leukapheresis product for the unexposed donors was purchased commercially. Ficoll-Paque PLUS gradient centrifugation was used to isolate PBMCs from either whole blood or leukapheresis product. PBMCs were either cryopreserved at -140°C or used fresh in the expansion assay. The QIAamp Micro DNA Kit was used to extract genomic DNA from the CD4+ T cells.

On this clone itself: Its target antigen remains unknown. Per-nucleotide qualities are absent, and no much larger clonotype sits a single base away.

The V and J segments used are TRBV6-1 and TRBJ2-6; a weak D assignment points to TRBD1 (5 bases agree). The clonotype comes from a human donor in good health. The material sequenced was CD4+ T cells from PBMCs, cultured in vitro. The encoded CDR3 is CASSDRVIQSGANVLTF. The DNA sequence reads TGTGCCAGCAGTGACAGGGTGATACAATCTGGGGCCAACGTCCTGACTTTC.